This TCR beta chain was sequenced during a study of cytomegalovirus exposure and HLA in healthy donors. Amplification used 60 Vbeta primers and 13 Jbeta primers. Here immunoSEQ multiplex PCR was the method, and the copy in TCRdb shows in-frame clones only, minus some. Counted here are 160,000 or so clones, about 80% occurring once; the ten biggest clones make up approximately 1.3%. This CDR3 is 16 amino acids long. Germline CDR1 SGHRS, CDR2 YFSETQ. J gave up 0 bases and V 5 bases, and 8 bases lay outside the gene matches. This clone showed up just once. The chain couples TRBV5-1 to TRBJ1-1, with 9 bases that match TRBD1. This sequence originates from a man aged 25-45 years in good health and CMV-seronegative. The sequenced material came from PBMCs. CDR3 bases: TGCGCCAGCAGACTATGGGACAGGGCCTTGAACACTGAAGCTTTCTTT. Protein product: CASRLWDRALNTEAFF.